The text below deals with one TCR beta chain. Sequencing was performed with immunoSEQ multiplex PCR; in TCRdb, only in-frame clones are kept and a portion is missing. The sample has about half a million clones, roughly nine tenths seen once. This specimen comes from a study of Ad26.COV2.S vaccination and SARS-CoV-2 variants. As to treatment: roughly 19 received Ad26.COV2.S at low or high dose, single or two shots; 5 received placebo; per-sample allocation not given. After the first vaccine or placebo injection, samples were drawn on day 63. V was cut by 2 bases and J by 5 bases, with 13 bases left in between. CDR3 length: 14 amino acids. Per the germline V gene, CDR1 is SGHRS and CDR2 is YFSETQ.

This sequence originates from a person aged 18 to 65 who received the Ad26.COV2.S COVID-19 vaccine or a placebo. The sample was peripheral blood, taken in a trial of Ad26.COV2.S vaccine versus placebo. V is TRBV5-1 and J is TRBJ1-1; perhaps TRBD1 as D (5 bases). The CDR3 spells CASSFGAGGTEAFF. DNA of the CDR3: TGCGCCAGCAGCTTCGGGGCCGGGGGGACTGAAGCTTTCTTT.